This T cell receptor (beta chain) was captured in a study of regulatory dendritic cells for organ transplantation. CDR3 length: 14 amino acids. The ends lost 3 bases at V and 5 bases at J; junction bases unmatched: 8. From germline, CDR1 is SGDLS and CDR2 YYNGEE. Using immunoSEQ multiplex PCR, the repertoire was profiled, and TCRdb retains in-frame clones only, with some absent. Of under 35,000 clones in the sample, approximately 86% were seen once. Sequences were obtained from naive CD8+ T cells from blood. Subset described: CD45RA+ naive T cells. The rearrangement uses TRBV9 and TRBJ2-7; TRBD1 aligns across 7 bases. This clonotype was obtained from a human donor in good health. The CDR3 bases are TGTGCCAGCAGCGCGTCCAACAGGGGCAACGAGCAGTACTTC. The encoded protein is CASSASNRGNEQYF.